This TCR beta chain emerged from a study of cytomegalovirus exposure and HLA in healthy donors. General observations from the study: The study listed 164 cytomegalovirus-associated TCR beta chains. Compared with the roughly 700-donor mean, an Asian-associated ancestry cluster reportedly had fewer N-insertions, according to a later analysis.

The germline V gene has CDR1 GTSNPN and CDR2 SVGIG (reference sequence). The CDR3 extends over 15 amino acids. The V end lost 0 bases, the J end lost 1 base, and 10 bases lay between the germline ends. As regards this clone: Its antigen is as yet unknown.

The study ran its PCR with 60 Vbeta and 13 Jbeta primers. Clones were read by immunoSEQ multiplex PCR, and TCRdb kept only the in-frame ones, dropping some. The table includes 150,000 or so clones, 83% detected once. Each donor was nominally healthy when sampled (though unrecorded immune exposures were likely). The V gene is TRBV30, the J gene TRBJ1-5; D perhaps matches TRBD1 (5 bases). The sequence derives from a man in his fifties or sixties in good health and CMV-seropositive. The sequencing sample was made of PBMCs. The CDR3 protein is CAWSVSGGSNQPQHF. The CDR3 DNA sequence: TGTGCCTGGAGTGTTTCCGGGGGGAGCAATCAGCCCCAGCATTTT.